Listed below are T cell receptor beta chains from one sample, sequenced in a study of early T cells in non-severe SARS-CoV-2 infection. Using its own MiXCR run on the 5' RACE reads, TCRdb lists one record per CDR3 protein. This table has some 63,000 distinct CDR3 sequences, around 13% appearing once. The sequencing input was whole blood. Receptor source: an adult who was a healthcare worker with PCR-confirmed SARS-CoV-2 infection or an uninfected control (not recorded which). Each CDR3 is given with its conserved first and last residue. Each record gives: CDR3 protein, CDR3 DNA, clone size, V gene, J gene, D gene. D genes are given only for firm matches. Size is omitted from some rows. Given values are once, few, many or a class for expanded clones.

CSARQFSYEQYF	TGCAGTGCTAGACAGTTTTCCTACGAGCAGTACTTC	few	TRBV20-1	TRBJ2-7	-
CAISDVTSGANVLTF	TGTGCCATCAGTGATGTGACCTCTGGGGCCAACGTCCTGACTTTC	-	TRBV10-3	TRBJ2-6	-
CSVEEGPYEQYF	TGCAGCGTGGAGGAGGGGCCCTACGAGCAGTACTTC	many	TRBV29-1	TRBJ2-7	-
CASSIMNSASQETQYF	TGTGCCAGTAGTATAATGAACTCAGCATCCCAAGAGACCCAGTACTTC	many	TRBV19	TRBJ2-5	-
CASSEAATYEQYF	TGTGCCAGCAGTGAAGCCGCCACCTACGAGCAGTACTTC	many	TRBV6-1	TRBJ2-7	-
CASSPQAAYEQYF	TGTGCCAGCAGCCCCCAGGCGGCCTACGAGCAGTACTTC	-	TRBV7-9	TRBJ2-7	-
CASRDRGSNSPLHF	TGTGCCAGCAGAGACAGGGGATCCAATTCACCCCTCCACTTT	-	TRBV27	TRBJ1-6	TRBD1
CASSPAQGSNVEAFF	TGTGCCAGCAGCCCAGCACAGGGTTCGAACGTTGAAGCTTTCTTT	many	TRBV7-3	TRBJ1-1	-
CASSEFSGGAKFEQFF	TGTGCCAGCAGTGAATTTAGCGGGGGGGCCAAGTTCGAGCAGTTCTTC	many	TRBV25-1	TRBJ2-1	TRBD2
CASRRGGPSTDTQYF	TGTGCCAGCCGCCGGGGGGGACCTAGCACAGATACGCAGTATTTT	many	TRBV11-2	TRBJ2-3	TRBD2
CASSRPTGSTDTQYF	TGTGCCAGCAGCCGCCCGACAGGTAGCACAGATACGCAGTATTTT	many	TRBV11-2	TRBJ2-3	-
CASSEALFNYGYTF	TGTGCCAGCAGTGAAGCGCTGTTTAACTATGGCTACACCTTC	many	TRBV2	TRBJ1-2	-
CALRRGDSDEQFF	TGCGCCTTGCGGAGGGGGGACAGCGATGAGCAGTTCTTC	-	TRBV10-2	TRBJ2-1	-
CSARAEPTVTEAFF	TGCAGTGCTAGAGCCGAACCGACTGTCACTGAAGCTTTCTTT	many	TRBV20-1	TRBJ1-1	-
CASSENSAGAYNEQFF	TGTGCCAGCAGTGAGAACAGCGCCGGGGCCTACAATGAGCAGTTCTTC	many	TRBV3-1	TRBJ2-1	-
CASSLTSGSIVSNEKLFF	TGTGCCAGCAGTCTGACTTCAGGATCAATTGTATCTAATGAAAAACTGTTTTTT	many	TRBV6-1	TRBJ1-4	-
CASSHGRENTEAFF	TGTGCCAGCAGCCATGGTCGGGAGAACACTGAAGCTTTCTTT	many	TRBV3-1	TRBJ1-1	-
CASSAGQENTEAFF	TGTGCCAGCAGTGCCGGACAGGAAAACACTGAAGCTTTCTTT	many	TRBV6-4	TRBJ1-1	TRBD1
CASSELQQAEKLFF	TGTGCCAGCAGTGAACTACAGCAGGCTGAAAAACTGTTTTTT	many	TRBV25-1	TRBJ1-4	-
CASSLGPGADTQYF	TGTGCCAGCAGCTTAGGGCCGGGAGCAGATACGCAGTATTTT	many	TRBV5-6	TRBJ2-3	-
CASSFSSQGAGTEAFF	TGTGCCAGCAGCTTCAGTTCTCAGGGGGCGGGTACTGAAGCTTTCTTT	many	TRBV7-6	TRBJ1-1	TRBD1
CASSLYTGSRSYEQYF	TGTGCCAGCAGCTTGTATACAGGTTCCCGGTCCTACGAGCAGTACTTC	-	TRBV7-2	TRBJ2-7	-
CASSPPSLSSTDTQYF	TGTGCCAGCTCACCACCGTCTTTATCTAGCACAGATACGCAGTATTTT	few	TRBV18	TRBJ2-3	-
CASSVLADTQYF	TGCGCCAGCAGCGTACTAGCGGATACGCAGTATTTT	few	TRBV5-1	TRBJ2-3	TRBD2
CSAIDDRDGNQPQHF	TGCAGTGCCATCGATGACAGGGACGGCAATCAGCCCCAGCATTTT	many	TRBV20-1	TRBJ1-5	TRBD1
CASSAGQGAREQYF	TGTGCCAGCAGCGCGGGACAGGGGGCGCGTGAGCAGTACTTC	-	TRBV9	TRBJ2-7	TRBD1
CASSETGGSTEAFF	TGTGCCAGCAGTGAAACGGGGGGGAGCACTGAAGCTTTCTTT	few	TRBV6-1	TRBJ1-1	-
CASSNGQGARYEQYF	TGTGCCAGCAGCAACGGACAGGGGGCGCGGTACGAGCAGTACTTC	many	TRBV5-6	TRBJ2-7	TRBD1
CASSSSGTVEPLHF	TGTGCCAGCAGCTCCAGCGGGACAGTAGAACCCCTCCACTTT	many	TRBV7-9	TRBJ1-6	TRBD1
CAARQGPSEAFF	TGTGCCGCCCGACAGGGCCCGTCTGAAGCTTTCTTT	-	TRBV12-3/TRBV12-4	TRBJ1-1	TRBD1
CASSLLVGTGGSGTEAFF	TGTGCCAGCAGCTTATTAGTGGGGACAGGGGGCTCAGGCACTGAAGCTTTCTTT	-	TRBV7-9	TRBJ1-1	TRBD1
CASSSGVSTDTQYF	TGTGCCAGCAGCTCGGGCGTGTCAACAGATACGCAGTATTTT	many	TRBV11-3	TRBJ2-3	-
CASSVPHRDQYTF	TGTGCCAGCAGCGTCCCACACAGGGACCAATACACCTTC	-	TRBV9	TRBJ1-2	-
CSASLDRVAFF	TGCAGTGCTAGCCTGGACAGGGTGGCTTTCTTT	-	TRBV20-1	TRBJ1-1	TRBD1
CASSLPPPGTSPNTEAFF	TGTGCCAGCAGTTTACCCCCTCCCGGGACGTCTCCGAACACTGAAGCTTTCTTT	-	TRBV27	TRBJ1-1	-
CASSKTGTQPQHF	TGTGCCAGCAGTAAGACAGGGACTCAGCCCCAGCATTTT	few	TRBV12-3/TRBV12-4	TRBJ1-5	TRBD1
CASSLWRGPGDSPLHF	TGTGCCAGCAGCCTATGGCGGGGCCCGGGGGATTCACCCCTCCACTTT	-	TRBV11-2	TRBJ1-6	-
CASSPRGLGELFF	TGTGCCAGCAGCCCTAGGGGGCTGGGGGAGCTGTTTTTT	many	TRBV11-2	TRBJ2-2	TRBD1
CASSPTTGNQPQHF	TGTGCCAGCTCACCCACTACGGGGAATCAGCCCCAGCATTTT	few	TRBV18	TRBJ1-5	-
CASSVAHAGANQETQYF	TGTGCCAGCAGCGTAGCTCACGCGGGGGCTAACCAAGAGACCCAGTACTTC	many	TRBV9	TRBJ2-5	-
CASSPRGLQETQYF	TGTGCCAGCAGCCCCCGGGGGCTCCAAGAGACCCAGTACTTC	many	TRBV5-6	TRBJ2-5	-
CSAQGTHYEQYF	TGCAGCGCCCAAGGGACTCACTACGAGCAGTACTTC	-	TRBV29-1	TRBJ2-7	-
CASTRGQGEWEGYTF	TGTGCCAGCACACGAGGACAGGGGGAGTGGGAGGGCTACACCTTC	few	TRBV6-5	TRBJ1-2	TRBD1
CASSPITSAGTQYF	TGTGCCAGCAGCCCAATAACCTCGGCCGGGACGCAGTATTTT	many	TRBV7-9	TRBJ2-3	-
CASSFYSDRDEKLFF	TGTGCCAGCAGCTTCTACTCCGACAGGGATGAAAAACTGTTTTTT	many	TRBV7-2	TRBJ1-4	TRBD1
CASRPQGLNTEAFF	TGTGCCAGCCGGCCACAAGGACTGAACACTGAAGCTTTCTTT	many	TRBV25-1	TRBJ1-1	-
CASSDPGAAKNIQYF	TGCGCCAGCAGTGACCCGGGGGCGGCCAAAAACATTCAGTACTTC	many	TRBV10-1	TRBJ2-4	-
CSVSRGRDEQFF	TGCAGCGTTAGCCGGGGGCGGGATGAGCAGTTCTTC	-	TRBV29-1	TRBJ2-1	-
CSARDPTGAVETQYF	TGCAGTGCTAGAGATCCGACAGGGGCGGTGGAGACCCAGTACTTC	many	TRBV20-1	TRBJ2-5	TRBD1
CASRSEGGTGELFF	TGTGCCAGCAGGTCTGAGGGAGGGACCGGGGAGCTGTTTTTT	many	TRBV6-1	TRBJ2-2	TRBD2
CASSAAGGSSYNEQFF	TGTGCCAGCAGCGCTGCCGGGGGGAGCTCCTACAATGAGCAGTTCTTC	few	TRBV7-7	TRBJ2-1	TRBD2
CSVSPKETQYF	TGCAGCGTTTCCCCAAAGGAGACCCAGTACTTC	-	TRBV29-1	TRBJ2-5	-
CASSRDRSNNQPQHF	TGCGCCAGCAGCCGAGACAGGTCTAACAATCAGCCCCAGCATTTT	many	TRBV4-3	TRBJ1-5	-
CSAREGGNQPQHF	TGCAGTGCTAGAGAGGGGGGGAATCAGCCCCAGCATTTT	-	TRBV20-1	TRBJ1-5	-